Following are 7 T cell receptor beta chains from one sample sequenced in a study of blood T cell repertoires in COVID-19. Some clones are missing from TCRdb's copy, which holds only in-frame ones; the method was immunoSEQ multiplex PCR. Of roughly 220,000 clones listed, roughly 80% are singletons. The sequenced sample was peripheral blood. Receptors were obtained from a woman aged 30 to 39 who had recovered from COVID-19.

The genes are TRBV7-3 and TRBJ2-3; 8 bases map to TRBD1. The CDR3 sequence is 18 residues long. Trimming cost V 4 bases and J 0 bases; bases outside gene matches: 12. CDR1 is SGHTA and CDR2 is FQGTGA in the germline V gene. The DNA of the CDR3 is TGTGCCAGCAGCTCCAGGGGGCCGCAAACTTACAGCACAGATACGCAGTATTTT. Its protein product is CASSSRGPQTYSTDTQYF.

The rearrangement uses TRBV2 and TRBJ1-1, with 10 bases that match TRBD1. The CDR3 has 15 amino acids. CDR1 SNHLY and CDR2 FYNNEI come from the germline V gene. After removal of 10 bases from V and 0 bases from J, the junction contained 8 bases not matched to a gene. The CDR3 reads CATLDRGLVNTEAFF. CDR3 coding DNA: TGTGCCACCTTAGACAGGGGGCTAGTGAACACTGAAGCTTTCTTT.

This clone was observed a few times. DNA of the CDR3: TGTGCCAGTAGTATTCGGGGGACTGAAGCTTTCTTT. It specifies CASSIRGTEAFF. The gene calls are TRBV19 and TRBJ1-1, with a weak D call TRBD1 (5 bases). CDR1 and CDR2 from the germline V gene are LNHDA and SQIVND (reference sequence). The V end lost 3 bases, the J end lost 5 bases, and 7 bases lay between the germline ends. This CDR3 is built from 12 residues. Complete variable domain (other parts from reference TRBV19 and TRBJ1-1): DGGITQSPKYLFRKEGQNVTLSCEQNLNHDAMYWYRQDPGQGLRLIYYSQIVNDFQKGDIAEGYSVSREKKESFPLTVTSAQKNPTAFYLCASSIRGTEAFFGQGTRLTVV.

The chain has TRBV10-2 and TRBJ2-2, with a possible D match to TRBD1 (5 bases). Germline V lookup: CDR1 WSHSY, CDR2 SAAADI. This CDR3 is 14 amino acids long. V dropped 7 bases and J dropped 3 bases, with 12 bases sitting between them. The chain's CDR3 is CASTKGHYTGELFF. CDR3 nucleotide sequence: TGCGCCAGCACGAAGGGGCACTACACCGGGGAGCTGTTTTTT.

This clone showed up just a few times. The rearrangement links TRBV28 to TRBJ1-1; D call uncertain. This CDR3 is 16 amino acids long. Trimming stripped 4 bases from V and 2 bases from J, with 17 bases between. Germline V gene lookup returns CDR1 MDHEN and CDR2 SYDVKM. The CDR3, as DNA: TGTGCCAGCAGTTCTCGTTCCGGCAGGATTAACACTGAAGCTTTCTTT. It yields the protein CASSSRSGRINTEAFF.

This clone was seen ten or more times. This rearrangement joins TRBV2 to TRBJ2-7, with 11 bases lining up with TRBD1. This CDR3 is built from 13 residues. CDR1 SNHLY and CDR2 FYNNEI come from the germline V gene. V shed 7 bases and J 7 bases; nucleotides not matched to a gene: 6. The CDR3 nucleotides read TGTGCCAGCATCGGACAGGGGGCACGGGAGCAGTACTTC. Protein product: CASIGQGAREQYF. Complete variable domain (other parts from reference TRBV2 and TRBJ2-7): EPEVTQTPSHQVTQMGQEVILRCVPISNHLYFYWYRQILGQKVEFLVSFYNNEISEKSEIFDDQFSVERPDGSNFTLKIRSTKLEDSAMYFCASIGQGAREQYFGPGTRLTVT.

The chain employs TRBV2 and TRBJ1-2, with D maybe TRBD1 (5 bases). The CDR3 spans 15 residues. Germline CDR1 reads SNHLY; CDR2 reads FYNNEI. Deletions cut 6 bases from V and 4 bases from J, with 18 bases between. For the CDR3, the DNA is TGTGCCAGCAGGATGGTGGCCAGGGAACTCTATGGCTACACCTTC. This codes for CASRMVARELYGYTF.